A selection of T cell receptor beta chains follows, all from one sample in a study of blood T cell repertoires in COVID-19. Some clones are missing from TCRdb's copy, which holds only in-frame ones; the method was immunoSEQ multiplex PCR. The profile shows some 220,000 clones, around 90% of them singletons. The sequencing input was PBMCs or T cells enriched from blood (not recorded which). The receptors stem from a woman under 40 who had recovered from COVID-19. Both conserved end residues are part of each CDR3. D genes are given only for firm matches. Where a row states a size, it is once, few, many or the class of an expanded clone; other rows omit it.

TRBV3-1/TRBV3-2,TRBJ2-7,.,.,CASSQDRNSYEQYF,TGTGCCAGCAGCCAAGACAGGAACTCCTACGAGCAGTACTTC
TRBV2,TRBJ1-3,.,.,CASSGGGYSGNTIYF,TGTGCCAGCAGTGGGGGGGGCTATTCCGGAAACACCATATATTTT
TRBV4-3,TRBJ1-2,.,many,CASSPKISYGYTF,TGCGCCAGCAGCCCAAAGATCAGTTATGGCTACACCTTC
TRBV3-1/TRBV3-2,TRBJ2-7,TRBD1,.,CASSKGTGTYEQYF,TGTGCCAGCAGCAAGGGGACAGGCACCTACGAGCAGTACTTC
TRBV25-1,TRBJ1-2,TRBD1,.,CASSRDRGFGGYTF,TGTGCCAGCAGTCGGGACAGGGGATTCGGTGGCTACACCTTC
TRBV9,TRBJ1-4,.,.,CASSDRPNEKLFF,TGTGCCAGCAGCGACAGACCTAATGAAAAACTGTTTTTT
TRBV5-5,TRBJ2-1,TRBD2,.,CASSLGTSGGAFGNEQFF,TGTGCCAGCAGCTTGGGGACTAGCGGGGGGGCCTTTGGCAATGAGCAGTTCTTC
TRBV4-3,TRBJ1-2,.,once,CASSQDRGGDYGYTF,TGCGCCAGCAGCCAAGACAGGGGAGGGGACTATGGCTACACCTTC
TRBV5-4,TRBJ1-1,.,.,CASSISIDRGTEAFF,TGTGCCAGCAGCATTTCGATTGACAGAGGCACTGAAGCTTTCTTT
TRBV2,TRBJ1-4,.,once,CASSGSLQGPEGEKLFF,TGTGCCAGCAGTGGTTCCCTACAGGGCCCCGAGGGCGAAAAACTGTTTTTT
TRBV10-3,TRBJ1-2,.,few,CAISESSQGGYGYTF,TGTGCCATCAGTGAGTCGAGTCAGGGCGGCTATGGCTACACCTTC
TRBV2,TRBJ1-5,.,.,CASSDDLGGVSNQPQHF,TGTGCCAGCAGTGATGACCTGGGGGGTGTGAGCAATCAGCCCCAGCATTTT
TRBV10-2,TRBJ2-2,.,.,CASSEPGGRAPGELFF,TGCGCCAGCAGTGAGCCGGGCGGCAGGGCTCCCGGGGAGCTGTTTTTT
TRBV29-1,TRBJ2-3,.,.,CSVEDSGGASDTQYF,TGCAGCGTTGAAGATAGCGGTGGAGCGTCAGATACGCAGTATTTT
TRBV5-1,TRBJ2-3,TRBD1,.,CASSQPRTGRDTQYF,TGCGCCAGCAGCCAACCACGGACAGGGCGCGATACGCAGTATTTT
TRBV10-3,TRBJ1-2,TRBD1,once,CAISESGQGAYYGYTF,TGTGCCATCAGTGAGTCAGGGCAGGGGGCTTACTATGGCTACACCTTC
TRBV15,TRBJ2-6,.,.,CATSRVWRSGANVLTF,TGTGCCACCAGCAGAGTATGGAGGTCTGGGGCCAACGTCCTGACTTTC
TRBV6-5,TRBJ1-1,TRBD1,.,CASSTGVTEAFF,TGTGCCAGCAGTACAGGGGTCACTGAAGCTTTCTTT
TRBV5-1,TRBJ2-3,TRBD2,.,CASSFGGLAGTDTQYF,TGCGCCAGCAGCTTTGGGGGACTAGCGGGCACAGATACGCAGTATTTT
TRBV11-3,TRBJ2-3,TRBD1,.,CASSLEQGSTDTQYF,TGTGCCAGCAGCTTAGAACAGGGGAGCACAGATACGCAGTATTTT
TRBV7-8,TRBJ2-5,TRBD2,.,CASSLTGLAGRQETQYF,TGTGCCAGCAGCTTAACGGGGCTAGCGGGGCGACAAGAGACCCAGTACTTC
TRBV21-1,TRBJ1-3,.,.,CASSKAGSTIYF,TGTGCCAGCAGCAAAGCCGGGTCTACCATATATTTT
TRBV19,TRBJ1-4,TRBD1,.,CASSTGGETNEKLFF,TGTGCCAGTAGTACAGGGGGCGAGACTAATGAAAAACTGTTTTTT
TRBV18,TRBJ2-2,TRBD2,.,CASSNSGGTSTGELFF,TGTGCCAGCTCCAATAGCGGGGGGACGAGCACCGGGGAGCTGTTTTTT
TRBV7-9,TRBJ2-2,.,.,CASSATSGPASTGELFF,TGTGCCAGCAGCGCTACAAGTGGGCCGGCAAGTACCGGGGAGCTGTTTTTT
TRBV7-2,TRBJ1-3,.,.,CASSLTSGNTIYF,TGTGCCAGCAGCTTAACAAGTGGAAACACCATATATTTT
TRBV5-5,TRBJ2-1,TRBD2,.,CASSYSGGAVFSYNEQFF,TGTGCCAGCAGCTATAGCGGGGGGGCCGTTTTCTCCTACAATGAGCAGTTCTTC
TRBV19,TRBJ2-2,TRBD2,.,CASSTASGGGTGELFF,TGTGCCAGTAGTACTGCTAGCGGGGGCGGCACCGGGGAGCTGTTTTTT
TRBV4-3,TRBJ1-3,TRBD1,.,CASSQTTGVGDTIYF,TGCGCCAGCAGCCAGACGACAGGGGTCGGTGACACCATATATTTT
TRBV5-4,TRBJ2-5,.,.,CASSTGTPGKTQYF,TGTGCCAGCAGCACCGGGACACCAGGGAAGACCCAGTACTTC